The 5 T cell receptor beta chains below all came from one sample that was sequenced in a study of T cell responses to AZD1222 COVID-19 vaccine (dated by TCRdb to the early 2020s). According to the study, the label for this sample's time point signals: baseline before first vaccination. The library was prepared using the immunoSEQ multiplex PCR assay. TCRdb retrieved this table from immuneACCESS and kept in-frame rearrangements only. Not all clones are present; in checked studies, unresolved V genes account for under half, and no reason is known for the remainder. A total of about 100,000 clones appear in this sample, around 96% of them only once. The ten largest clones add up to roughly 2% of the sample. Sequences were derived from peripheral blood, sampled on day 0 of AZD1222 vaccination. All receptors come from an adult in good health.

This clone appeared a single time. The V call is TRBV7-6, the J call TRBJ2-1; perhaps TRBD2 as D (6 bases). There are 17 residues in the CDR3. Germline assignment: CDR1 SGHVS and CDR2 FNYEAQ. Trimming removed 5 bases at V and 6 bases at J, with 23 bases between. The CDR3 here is CASSPAVVLASTNEQFF. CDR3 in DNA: TGTGCCAGCAGCCCCGCGGTAGTACTAGCTAGTACCAATGAGCAGTTCTTC. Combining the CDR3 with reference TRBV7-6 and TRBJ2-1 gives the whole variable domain GAGVSQSPRYKVTKRGQDVALRCDPISGHVSLYWYRQALGQGPEFLTYFNYEAQQDKSGLPNDRFSAERPEGSISTLTIQRTEQRDSAMYRCASSPAVVLASTNEQFFGPGTRLTVL.

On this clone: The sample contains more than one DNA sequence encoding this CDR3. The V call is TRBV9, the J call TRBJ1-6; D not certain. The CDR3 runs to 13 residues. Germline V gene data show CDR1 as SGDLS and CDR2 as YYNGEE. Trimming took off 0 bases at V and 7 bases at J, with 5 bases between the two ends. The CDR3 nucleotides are TGTGCCAGCAGCGTAGGAGGGAATTCACCCCTCCACTTT. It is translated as CASSVGGNSPLHF.

The CDR3 reads CASSQEIWVLNTEAFF. The CDR3 DNA reads TGCGCCAGCAGCCAAGAGATATGGGTTCTGAACACTGAAGCTTTCTTT. This rearrangement joins TRBV4-3 to TRBJ1-1; D is unresolved. Trimming removed 0 bases from V and 0 bases from J, with 11 bases in between. The CDR3 is made up of 16 amino acids. From germline, CDR1 is LGHNA and CDR2 YSLEER.

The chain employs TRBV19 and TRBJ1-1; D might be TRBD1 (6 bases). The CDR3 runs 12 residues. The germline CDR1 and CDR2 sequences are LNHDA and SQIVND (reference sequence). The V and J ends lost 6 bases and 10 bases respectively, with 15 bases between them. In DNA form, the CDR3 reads TGTGCCAGTAGAGATACCGCAGGGGTAGCTTTCTTT. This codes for CASRDTAGVAFF.

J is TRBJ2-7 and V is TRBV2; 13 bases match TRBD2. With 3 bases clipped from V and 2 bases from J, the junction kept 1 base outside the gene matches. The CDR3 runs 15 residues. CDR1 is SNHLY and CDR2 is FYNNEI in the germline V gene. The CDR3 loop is CASSEGTSGTYEQYF. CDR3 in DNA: TGTGCCAGCAGTGAGGGGACTAGCGGGACCTACGAGCAGTACTTC. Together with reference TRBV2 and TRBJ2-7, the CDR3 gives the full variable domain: EPEVTQTPSHQVTQMGQEVILRCVPISNHLYFYWYRQILGQKVEFLVSFYNNEISEKSEIFDDQFSVERPDGSNFTLKIRSTKLEDSAMYFCASSEGTSGTYEQYFGPGTRLTVT.